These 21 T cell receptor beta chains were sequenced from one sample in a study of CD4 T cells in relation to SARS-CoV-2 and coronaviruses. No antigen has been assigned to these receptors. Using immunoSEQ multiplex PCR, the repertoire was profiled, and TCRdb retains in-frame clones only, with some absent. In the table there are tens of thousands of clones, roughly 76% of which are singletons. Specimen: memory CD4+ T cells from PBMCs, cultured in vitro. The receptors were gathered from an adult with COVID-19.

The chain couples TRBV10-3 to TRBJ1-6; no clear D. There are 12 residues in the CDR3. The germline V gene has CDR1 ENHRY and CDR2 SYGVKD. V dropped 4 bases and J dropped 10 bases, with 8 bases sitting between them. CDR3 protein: CAISGVESPLHF. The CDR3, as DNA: TGTGCCATCAGTGGGGTCGAGTCACCCCTCCACTTT.

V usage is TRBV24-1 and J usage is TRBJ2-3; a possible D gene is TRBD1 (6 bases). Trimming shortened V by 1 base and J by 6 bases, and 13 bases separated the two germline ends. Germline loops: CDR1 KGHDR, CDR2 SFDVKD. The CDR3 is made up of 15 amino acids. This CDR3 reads CATSDLGRGTDTQYF. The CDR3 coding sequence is TGTGCCACCAGTGATTTAGGCAGGGGTACGGATACGCAGTATTTT.

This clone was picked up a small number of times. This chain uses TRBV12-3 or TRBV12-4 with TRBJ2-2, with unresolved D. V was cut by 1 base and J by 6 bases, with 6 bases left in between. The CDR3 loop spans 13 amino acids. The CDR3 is CASSLDRAGELFF. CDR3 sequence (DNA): TGTGCCAGCAGTTTAGACCGAGCCGGGGAGCTGTTTTTT.

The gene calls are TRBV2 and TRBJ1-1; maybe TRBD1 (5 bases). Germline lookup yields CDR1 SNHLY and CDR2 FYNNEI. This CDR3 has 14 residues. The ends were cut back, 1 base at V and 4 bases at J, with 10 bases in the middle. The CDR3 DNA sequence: TGTGCCAGCAGTGAAGATCGGGGACCCACTGAAGCTTTCTTT. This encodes CASSEDRGPTEAFF.

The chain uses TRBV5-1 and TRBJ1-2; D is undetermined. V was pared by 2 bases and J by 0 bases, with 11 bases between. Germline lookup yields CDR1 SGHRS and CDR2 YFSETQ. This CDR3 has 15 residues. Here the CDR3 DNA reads TGCGCCAGCAGCTTTCGTGGTCCGGCTAACTATGGCTACACCTTC. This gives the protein CASSFRGPANYGYTF.

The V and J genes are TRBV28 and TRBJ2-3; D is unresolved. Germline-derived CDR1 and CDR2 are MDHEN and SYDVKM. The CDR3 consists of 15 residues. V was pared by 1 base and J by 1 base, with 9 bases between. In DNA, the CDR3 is TGTGCCAGCAGTTTATTTGCTAGTCGCACAGATACGCAGTATTTT. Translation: CASSLFASRTDTQYF.

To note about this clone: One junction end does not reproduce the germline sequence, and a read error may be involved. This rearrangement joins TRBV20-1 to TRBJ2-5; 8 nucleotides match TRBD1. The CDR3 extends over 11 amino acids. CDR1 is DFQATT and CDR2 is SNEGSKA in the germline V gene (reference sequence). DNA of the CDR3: TGTAAGACAGGGGACCAAGAGACCCAGTACTTC. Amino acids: CKTGDQETQYF.

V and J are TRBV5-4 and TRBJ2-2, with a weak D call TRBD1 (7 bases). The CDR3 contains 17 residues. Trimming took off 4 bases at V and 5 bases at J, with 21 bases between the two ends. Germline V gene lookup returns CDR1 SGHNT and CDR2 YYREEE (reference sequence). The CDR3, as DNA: TGTGCCAGCAGCATCCGGTTGGGCAGGGGGAGGACCGGGGAGCTGTTTTTT. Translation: CASSIRLGRGRTGELFF.

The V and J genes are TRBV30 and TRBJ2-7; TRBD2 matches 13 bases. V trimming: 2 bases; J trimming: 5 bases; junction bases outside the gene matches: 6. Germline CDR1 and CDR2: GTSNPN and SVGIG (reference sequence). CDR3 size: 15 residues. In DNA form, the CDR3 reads TGTGCCTGGAGTCTTGGACTAGCGGGAGCGGACGAGCAGTACTTC. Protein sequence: CAWSLGLAGADEQYF. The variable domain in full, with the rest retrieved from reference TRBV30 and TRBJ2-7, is SQTIHQWPATLVQPVGSPLSLECTVEGTSNPNLYWYRQAAGRGLQLLFYSVGIGQISSEVPQNLSASRPQDRQFILSSKKLLLSDSGFYLCAWSLGLAGADEQYFGPGTRLTVT.

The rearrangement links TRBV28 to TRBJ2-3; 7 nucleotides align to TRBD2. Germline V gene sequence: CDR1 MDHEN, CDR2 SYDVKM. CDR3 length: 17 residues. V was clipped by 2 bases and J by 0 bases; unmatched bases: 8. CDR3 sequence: CASSLEASGTSTDTQYF. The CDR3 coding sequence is TGTGCCAGCAGTTTAGAGGCTAGCGGAACTAGCACAGATACGCAGTATTTT.

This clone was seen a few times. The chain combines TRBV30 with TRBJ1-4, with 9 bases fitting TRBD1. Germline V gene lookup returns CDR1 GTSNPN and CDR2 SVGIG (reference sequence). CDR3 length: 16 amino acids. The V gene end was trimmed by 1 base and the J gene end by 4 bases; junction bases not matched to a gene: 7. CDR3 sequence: CAWSELPGQGNEKLFF. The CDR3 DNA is TGTGCCTGGAGTGAGCTACCGGGACAGGGTAATGAAAAACTGTTTTTT.

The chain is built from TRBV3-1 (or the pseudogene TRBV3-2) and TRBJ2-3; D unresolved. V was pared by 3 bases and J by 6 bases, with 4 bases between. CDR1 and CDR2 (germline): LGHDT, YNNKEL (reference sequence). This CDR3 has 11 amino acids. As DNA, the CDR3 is TGTGCCAGCAGCCATGGGGATACGCAGTATTTT. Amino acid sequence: CASSHGDTQYF.

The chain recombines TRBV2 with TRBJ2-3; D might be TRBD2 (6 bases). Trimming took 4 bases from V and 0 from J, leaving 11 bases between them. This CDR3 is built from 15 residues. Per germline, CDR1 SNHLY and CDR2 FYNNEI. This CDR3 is CASSGDSGSTDTQYF. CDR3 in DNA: TGTGCCAGCAGTGGTGATAGCGGTAGCACAGATACGCAGTATTTT. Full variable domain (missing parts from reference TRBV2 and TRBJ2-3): EPEVTQTPSHQVTQMGQEVILRCVPISNHLYFYWYRQILGQKVEFLVSFYNNEISEKSEIFDDQFSVERPDGSNFTLKIRSTKLEDSAMYFCASSGDSGSTDTQYFGPGTRLTVL.

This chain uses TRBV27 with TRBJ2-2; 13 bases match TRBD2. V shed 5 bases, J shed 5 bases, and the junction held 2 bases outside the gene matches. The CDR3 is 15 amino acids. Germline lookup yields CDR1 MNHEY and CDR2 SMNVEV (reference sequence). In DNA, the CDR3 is TGTGCCAGCAGTCTACTAGCGGGGGGGACCGGGGAGCTGTTTTTT. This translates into CASSLLAGGTGELFF.

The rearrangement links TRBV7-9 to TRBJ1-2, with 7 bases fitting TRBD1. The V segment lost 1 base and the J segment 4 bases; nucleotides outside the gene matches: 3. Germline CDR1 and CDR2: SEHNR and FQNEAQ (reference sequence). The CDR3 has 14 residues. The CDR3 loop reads CASSLGGTVYGYTF. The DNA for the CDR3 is TGTGCCAGCAGCTTAGGGGGGACAGTCTATGGCTACACCTTC. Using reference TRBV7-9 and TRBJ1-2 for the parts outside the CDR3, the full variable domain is DTGVSQNPRHKITKRGQNVTFRCDPISEHNRLYWYRQTLGQGPEFLTYFQNEAQLEKSRLLSDRFSAERPKGSFSTLEIQRTEQGDSAMYLCASSLGGTVYGYTFGSGTRLTVV.

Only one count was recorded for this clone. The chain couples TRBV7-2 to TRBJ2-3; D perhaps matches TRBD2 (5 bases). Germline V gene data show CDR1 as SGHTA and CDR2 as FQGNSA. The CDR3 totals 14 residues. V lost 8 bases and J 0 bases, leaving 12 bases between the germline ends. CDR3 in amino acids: CASQRGLSTDTQYF. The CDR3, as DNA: TGTGCCAGCCAAAGAGGGCTTAGCACAGATACGCAGTATTTT.

The CDR3 nucleotides are TGTGCCAGCAGCATGGACAGGGGGCGGTTCGAGCAGTACTTC. Encoded protein: CASSMDRGRFEQYF. The V call is TRBV11-2, the J call TRBJ2-7; 11 positions agree with TRBD1. The length of the CDR3 is 14 residues. The germline gives CDR1 SGHAT, CDR2 FQNNGV. The V and J ends lost 5 bases and 6 bases, in that order; junction bases with no gene match: 6.

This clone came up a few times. CDR3 sequence reads: CASSLTGSTNEKLFF. CDR3 DNA: TGTGCCAGCAGTTTGACGGGCTCAACTAATGAAAAACTGTTTTTT. The chain is built from TRBV28 and TRBJ1-4; D unclear. The V end lost 3 bases, the J end lost 0 bases, and 8 bases lay between the germline ends. Per the germline V gene, CDR1 is MDHEN and CDR2 is SYDVKM. The CDR3 is made up of 15 amino acids.

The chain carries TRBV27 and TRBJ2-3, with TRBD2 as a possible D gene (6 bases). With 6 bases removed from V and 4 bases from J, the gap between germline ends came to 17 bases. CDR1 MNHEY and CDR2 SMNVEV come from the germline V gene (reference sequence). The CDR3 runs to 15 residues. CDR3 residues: CASSRPSRRADTQYF. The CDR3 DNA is TGTGCCAGCAGCCGGCCCTCGAGGAGGGCAGATACGCAGTATTTT.

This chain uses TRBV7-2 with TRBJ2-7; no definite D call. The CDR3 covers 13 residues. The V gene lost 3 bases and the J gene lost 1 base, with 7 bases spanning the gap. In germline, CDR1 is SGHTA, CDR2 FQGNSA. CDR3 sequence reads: CASSLWLSYEQYF. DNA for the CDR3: TGTGCCAGCAGCTTGTGGCTTTCCTACGAGCAGTACTTC. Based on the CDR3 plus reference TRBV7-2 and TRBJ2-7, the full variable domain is GAGVSQSPSNKVTEKGKDVELRCDPISGHTALYWYRQSLGQGLEFLIYFQGNSAPDKSGLPSDRFSAERTGGSVSTLTIQRTQQEDSAVYLCASSLWLSYEQYFGPGTRLTVT.

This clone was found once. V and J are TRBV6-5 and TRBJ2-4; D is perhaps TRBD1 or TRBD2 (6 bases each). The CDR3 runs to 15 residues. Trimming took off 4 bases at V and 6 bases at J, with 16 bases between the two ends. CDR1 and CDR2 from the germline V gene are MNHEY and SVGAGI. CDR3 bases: TGTGCCAGCAGTTCCCTAATAGGGGGAGGAAACATTCAGTACTTC. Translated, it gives CASSSLIGGGNIQYF.